These 23 T cell receptor beta chains were sequenced from one sample in a study of blood T cell repertoires in COVID-19. Using immunoSEQ multiplex PCR, the repertoire was profiled, and TCRdb retains in-frame clones only, with some absent. The sample includes approximately 200,000 clones, roughly nine tenths of them seen just once. Source material: peripheral blood. These receptor sequences come from a man aged 25 to 40 with acute or convalescent COVID-19.

The chain carries TRBV9 and TRBJ2-1; tentative D call: TRBD1 (5 bases). CDR1 is SGDLS, CDR2 YYNGEE, per germline. CDR3 size: 14 residues. With 4 bases removed from V and 0 bases from J, the gap between germline ends came to 8 bases. The DNA for the CDR3 is TGTGCCAGCAGCCTAGGACACTCCTACAATGAGCAGTTCTTC. Translating it yields CASSLGHSYNEQFF.

The chain employs TRBV11-2 and TRBJ2-5; 8 nucleotides align to TRBD1. The V gene's germline CDR1 is SGHAT and CDR2 FQNNGV. CDR3 length: 14 amino acids. The trim removed 5 bases at V and 4 bases at J, leaving 6 bases unmatched. CDR3 nucleotide sequence: TGTGCCAGCAGCCCCACGACAGGGGTAGAGACCCAGTACTTC. Translating it yields CASSPTTGVETQYF.

This CDR3 is CATSDQGLAGAMYF. DNA of the CDR3: TGTGCCACCAGTGACCAAGGACTAGCGGGAGCGATGTACTTC. This chain uses TRBV24-1 with TRBJ2-7; 13 positions match TRBD2. The CDR3 loop spans 14 amino acids. The germline gives CDR1 KGHDR, CDR2 SFDVKD. V lost 4 bases, J lost 12 bases, and 8 bases stayed unmatched.

This chain connects TRBV30 to TRBJ1-5; TRBD1 matches at 7 bases. Trimming removed 3 bases from V and 3 bases from J; junction bases left unmatched: 5. The CDR3 length is 14 residues. Looked up from germline, CDR1 is GTSNPN and CDR2 is SVGIG (reference sequence). CDR3 DNA: TGTGCCTGGAGCGAGGGACAGAACAATCAGCCCCAGCATTTT. This sequence encodes CAWSEGQNNQPQHF.

The rearrangement joins TRBV7-8 to TRBJ2-1, with 7 bases aligning to TRBD2. CDR3 length: 14 amino acids. The V and J ends lost 4 bases and 6 bases, in that order; junction bases with no gene match: 6. Germline values: CDR1 SGHVS, CDR2 FQNEAQ. CDR3 region: CASSSPGLINEQFF. The CDR3 DNA is TGTGCCAGCAGCTCCCCGGGACTAATCAATGAGCAGTTCTTC.

The rearrangement links TRBV28 to TRBJ2-4, with TRBD2 identical over 7 bases. The V and J ends lost 5 bases and 1 base, in that order; junction bases with no gene match: 5. CDR1 MDHEN and CDR2 SYDVKM come from the germline V gene. CDR3 size: 15 residues. The CDR3 sequence is CASSPAGGAKNIQYF. CDR3 DNA sequence: TGTGCCAGCAGTCCAGCCGGGGGGGCCAAAAACATTCAGTACTTC.

This rearrangement joins TRBV11-3 to TRBJ2-2; D call uncertain. V lost 7 bases and J 6 bases, leaving 12 bases between the germline ends. CDR3 length: 13 amino acids. Germline lookup yields CDR1 SGHNT and CDR2 YENEEA. CDR3 sequence: CASTLRAPGELFF. In nucleotides, the CDR3 is TGTGCCAGCACCCTTCGAGCCCCCGGGGAGCTGTTTTTT.

The chain couples TRBV28 to TRBJ2-3, with D tentatively TRBD2 (5 bases). This CDR3 has 14 residues. Germline V gene data show CDR1 as MDHEN and CDR2 as SYDVKM. Trimming took off 5 bases at V and 5 bases at J, with 14 bases between the two ends. CDR3 residues: CASSPTPGKDTQYF. In DNA form, the CDR3 reads TGTGCCAGCAGTCCCACCCCGGGGAAAGATACGCAGTATTTT.

This chain links TRBV5-1 with TRBJ1-1; unclear D gene. Germline V gives CDR1 SGHRS, CDR2 YFSETQ. Trimming cost V 7 bases and J 4 bases, with 14 bases left between them. CDR3 length: 13 amino acids. In DNA, the CDR3 is TGCGCCAGCTCGTCGGCGGGCCTCACTGAAGCTTTCTTT. Protein product: CASSSAGLTEAFF.

This clone was picked up one time. The chain links TRBV7-6 to TRBJ2-1; TRBD2 is a possible D gene (6 bases). Trimming left V 6 bases short and J 9 bases short, with 27 bases between. CDR3 length: 17 residues. Germline CDR1 and CDR2: SGHVS and FNYEAQ. The CDR3 DNA reads as TGTGCCAGCAGAAAAACGGAGGATCTATACGGGGGTGGTGAGCAGTTCTTC. Translated: CASRKTEDLYGGGEQFF. Full variable domain (outside the CDR3, taken from reference TRBV7-6 and TRBJ2-1): GAGVSQSPRYKVTKRGQDVALRCDPISGHVSLYWYRQALGQGPEFLTYFNYEAQQDKSGLPNDRFSAERPEGSISTLTIQRTEQRDSAMYRCASRKTEDLYGGGEQFFGPGTRLTVL.

The chain uses TRBV5-1 and TRBJ1-2; 10 nucleotides align to TRBD1. The V and J ends lost 1 base and 8 bases, in that order; junction bases with no gene match: 14. This CDR3 is 17 amino acids long. Germline assignment: CDR1 SGHRS and CDR2 YFSETQ. Here the CDR3 reads CASSLLRDGTGVQGYTF. The CDR3 nucleotides read TGCGCCAGCAGCTTGCTGCGGGACGGGACAGGGGTTCAAGGCTACACCTTC. Full variable domain (outside the CDR3, taken from reference TRBV5-1 and TRBJ1-2): KAGVTQTPRYLIKTRGQQVTLSCSPISGHRSVSWYQQTPGQGLQFLFEYFSETQRNKGNFPGRFSGRQFSNSRSEMNVSTLELGDSALYLCASSLLRDGTGVQGYTFGSGTRLTVV.

The gene calls are TRBV5-5 and TRBJ1-4; D is ambiguous. The CDR3 length is 15 residues. Trimming took 0 bases from V and 4 from J, leaving 10 bases between them. Germline V gives CDR1 SGHKS, CDR2 YYEKEE (reference sequence). CDR3 coding DNA: TGTGCCAGCAGCTTGGTTTGGGGAGATAATGAAAAACTGTTTTTT. The encoded protein is CASSLVWGDNEKLFF.

The chain carries TRBV5-1 and TRBJ1-1, with no clear D. Germline V gene lookup returns CDR1 SGHRS and CDR2 YFSETQ. The V and J ends lost 4 bases and 1 base respectively, with 11 bases between them. The CDR3 is 14 amino acids. Written as DNA, the CDR3 is TGCGCCAGCAGCCTGAGGGCACAGAACACTGAAGCTTTCTTT. This translates into CASSLRAQNTEAFF.

CDR3 loop: CASSSGLESFSYNEQFF. The CDR3 DNA is TGTGCCAGCTCATCAGGACTAGAGAGTTTCTCCTACAATGAGCAGTTCTTC. The chain has TRBV18 and TRBJ2-1; 7 nucleotides line up with TRBD2. The ends lost 5 bases at V and 0 bases at J; junction bases unmatched: 10. This CDR3 has 17 residues. Per germline, CDR1 KGHSH and CDR2 LQKENI.

This chain links TRBV4-1 with TRBJ1-2; weak D call: TRBD1 (6 bases). The CDR3 covers 14 residues. CDR1 and CDR2 (germline): MGHRA, YSYEKL. V was cut by 1 base and J by 4 bases, with 10 bases left in between. CDR3 loop: CASSQGTGRYGYTF. In nucleotides, the CDR3 is TGCGCCAGCAGCCAAGGAACAGGGCGCTATGGCTACACCTTC.

The chain uses TRBV6-5 and TRBJ1-4; tentative D call: TRBD1 (6 bases). Germline-derived CDR1 and CDR2 are MNHEY and SVGAGI. Trimming took 2 bases from V and 7 from J, leaving 17 bases between them. The CDR3 contains 16 residues. Here the CDR3 DNA reads TGTGCCAGCAGTTACGGTGTCGGGGGGCTGTTTGAAAAACTGTTTTTT. The encoded protein is CASSYGVGGLFEKLFF.

The chain recombines TRBV30 with TRBJ2-7; tentatively, D is TRBD1 (5 bases). This CDR3 contains 12 residues. The V end lost 8 bases, the J end lost 2 bases, and 13 bases lay between the germline ends. Germline CDR1 and CDR2: GTSNPN and SVGIG (reference sequence). CDR3: CATGDRPYEQYF. The DNA for the CDR3 is TGTGCCACCGGAGACAGACCCTACGAGCAGTACTTC. The full variable domain, in which reference TRBV30 and TRBJ2-7 provide the parts outside the CDR3, is SQTIHQWPATLVQPVGSPLSLECTVEGTSNPNLYWYRQAAGRGLQLLFYSVGIGQISSEVPQNLSASRPQDRQFILSSKKLLLSDSGFYLCATGDRPYEQYFGPGTRLTVT.

This clone was detected once. J is TRBJ1-4 and V is TRBV7-9; D unresolved. Trimming removed 1 base at V and 8 bases at J, with 14 bases between. Germline V gene sequence: CDR1 SEHNR, CDR2 FQNEAQ (reference sequence). The CDR3 runs 15 residues. The CDR3 reads CASSLGAGLREKLFF. Written as DNA, the CDR3 is TGTGCCAGCAGCTTAGGTGCAGGATTGAGAGAAAAACTGTTTTTT.

The chain carries TRBV28 and TRBJ2-3, with 7 bases matching TRBD1. Germline CDR1 MDHEN, CDR2 SYDVKM. The CDR3 is made up of 14 amino acids. Losses at the gene ends were 6 bases for V and 2 bases for J; bases not matched to a gene: 5. The CDR3 loop is CASRSGQITDTQYF. In nucleotides, the CDR3 is TGTGCCAGCAGGTCGGGACAGATCACAGATACGCAGTATTTT.

The chain recombines TRBV12-5 with TRBJ1-1; D is undetermined. CDR3 length equals 13 residues. V was trimmed by 7 bases and J by 3 bases, leaving 12 bases between them. Germline V gene data show CDR1 as LGHNT and CDR2 as FRNRAP. The CDR3 sequence: CASDPGFDTEAFF. CDR3 nucleotide sequence: TGTGCTAGTGACCCCGGGTTTGACACTGAAGCTTTCTTT. The whole variable domain, filled in from reference TRBV12-5 and TRBJ1-1, reads DARVTQTPRHKVTEMGQEVTMRCQPILGHNTVFWYRQTMMQGLELLAYFRNRAPLDDSGMPKDRFSAEMPDATLATLKIQPSEPRDSAVYFCASDPGFDTEAFFGQGTRLTVV.

J is TRBJ1-1 and V is TRBV28; TRBD1 matches 10 bases. Germline V gives CDR1 MDHEN, CDR2 SYDVKM. V shed 10 bases and J 3 bases; nucleotides not matched to a gene: 2. The CDR3 spans 12 residues. The CDR3 nucleotides are TGTGCCACAGACAGGGGGCACACTGAAGCTTTCTTT. It encodes CATDRGHTEAFF.

The chain recombines TRBV7-6 with TRBJ1-3, with 8 bases fitting TRBD1. With V trimmed by 5 bases and J by 1 base, 7 bases remained unmatched. Germline CDR1 SGHVS, CDR2 FNYEAQ. The CDR3 runs to 16 residues. CDR3 nucleotide sequence: TGTGCCAGCAGCGTGACAGGGGAGAATTCTGGAAACACCATATATTTT. Translation: CASSVTGENSGNTIYF. The full variable domain, rest sourced from reference TRBV7-6 and TRBJ1-3, is GAGVSQSPRYKVTKRGQDVALRCDPISGHVSLYWYRQALGQGPEFLTYFNYEAQQDKSGLPNDRFSAERPEGSISTLTIQRTEQRDSAMYRCASSVTGENSGNTIYFGEGSWLTVV.

In nucleotides, the CDR3 is TGTGCCACTCGGGGGAGCTCCTACGAGCAGTACTTC. Protein sequence: CATRGSSYEQYF. The chain is built from TRBV11-2 and TRBJ2-7; TRBD2 might be the D (6 bases). Germline V lookup: CDR1 SGHAT, CDR2 FQNNGV. The CDR3 extends over 12 amino acids. Trimming left V 10 bases short and J 0 bases short, with 10 bases between.